The present T cell receptor beta chain was sequenced within a study of CD8+CD57+ T cells in acquired aplastic anemia. Study at large: Quantities of DNA derived from sorted CD4+ and CD8+ cells averaged roughly 3 ug.

Losses at the gene ends were 3 bases for V and 6 bases for J; bases not matched to a gene: 8. Germline V gene sequence: CDR1 MNHEY, CDR2 SMNVEV (reference sequence). There are 15 residues in the CDR3. Profiling that covered TCR beta VDJ and CDR3 relied on genomic DNA as its template. In TCRdb, the reads were re-called with MiXCR into one record per CDR3 protein. The data contain approximately 170,000 distinct CDR3 sequences, around half of them seen just once; the ten biggest clones take up under 3.5%. All sequencing subjects had displayed CD8+CD57+ cell expansion on flow cytometry. The blood sampling took place in patients who had so far received no therapy.

Sequenced input: sorted CD4+, CD8+, or CD8+CD57+ T cells (not recorded which) from PBMCs. The origin of this receptor is a human donor with aplastic anemia. The rearrangement joins TRBV27 to TRBJ1-2; 9 nucleotides align to TRBD1. CDR3 coding DNA: TGTGCCAGCAGTTTTTTAAGGACAGGGGCAAATGGCTACACCTTC. This sequence encodes CASSFLRTGANGYTF.